This T cell receptor beta chain derives from a study of cytomegalovirus exposure and HLA in healthy donors. The study's findings and limits: Rare TCR sequences predominated, though certain public TCRs were found in many donors.

This clone appeared a single time. Its antigen is undetermined. The CDR3 is made up of 15 amino acids. The ends were cut back, 2 bases at V and 7 bases at J, with 16 bases in the middle. Germline loops: CDR1 SGHRS, CDR2 YFSETQ. It was with 60 Vbeta and 13 Jbeta primers that the PCR ran. TCRdb keeps only in-frame clones here, not all; method: immunoSEQ multiplex PCR. The data contain about 130,000 clones, 70% to 80% of them singletons. Sequencing was done on a sample of PBMCs. J is TRBJ2-1 and V is TRBV5-1, with a possible D match to TRBD1 (6 bases). The receptor was derived from a man aged 40-49 years in good health and CMV-seropositive. This CDR3 reads CASSLGDRWGNEQFF. The CDR3, as DNA: TGCGCCAGCAGCTTAGGCGACAGGTGGGGGAATGAGCAGTTCTTC.